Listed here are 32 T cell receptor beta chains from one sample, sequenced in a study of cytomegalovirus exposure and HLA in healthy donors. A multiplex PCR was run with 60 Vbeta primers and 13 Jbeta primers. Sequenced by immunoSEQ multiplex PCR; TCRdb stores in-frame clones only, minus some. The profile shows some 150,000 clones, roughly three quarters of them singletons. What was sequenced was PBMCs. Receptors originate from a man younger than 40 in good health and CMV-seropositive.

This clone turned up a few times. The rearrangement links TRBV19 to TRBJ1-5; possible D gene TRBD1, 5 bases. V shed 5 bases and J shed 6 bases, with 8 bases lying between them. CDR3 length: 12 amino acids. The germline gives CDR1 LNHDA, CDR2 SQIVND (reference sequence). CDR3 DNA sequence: TGTGCCAGTAGTTGGGGCAGTCAGCCCCAGCATTTT. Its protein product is CASSWGSQPQHF.

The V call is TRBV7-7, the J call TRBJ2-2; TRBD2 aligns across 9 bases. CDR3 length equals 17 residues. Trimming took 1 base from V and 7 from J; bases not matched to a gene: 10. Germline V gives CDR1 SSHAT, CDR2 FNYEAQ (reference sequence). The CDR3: CASSLGGSGTSRGELFF. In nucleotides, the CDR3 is TGTGCCAGCAGCTTAGGAGGTTCCGGGACTAGCCGCGGGGAGCTGTTTTTT.

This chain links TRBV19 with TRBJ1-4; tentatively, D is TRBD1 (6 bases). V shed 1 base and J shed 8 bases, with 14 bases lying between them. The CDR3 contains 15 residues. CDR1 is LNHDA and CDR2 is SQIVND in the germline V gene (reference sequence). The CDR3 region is CASSIVSPTGEKLFF. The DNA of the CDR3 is TGTGCCAGTAGTATAGTATCACCTACAGGGGAAAAACTGTTTTTT.

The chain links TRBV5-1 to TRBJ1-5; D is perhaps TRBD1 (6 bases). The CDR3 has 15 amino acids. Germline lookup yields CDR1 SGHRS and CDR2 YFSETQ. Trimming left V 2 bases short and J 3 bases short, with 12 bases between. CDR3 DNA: TGCGCCAGCAGCTTACAGGGTGGTAACAATCAGCCCCAGCATTTT. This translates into CASSLQGGNNQPQHF. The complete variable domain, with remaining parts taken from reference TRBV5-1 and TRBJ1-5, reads KAGVTQTPRYLIKTRGQQVTLSCSPISGHRSVSWYQQTPGQGLQFLFEYFSETQRNKGNFPGRFSGRQFSNSRSEMNVSTLELGDSALYLCASSLQGGNNQPQHFGDGTRLSIL.

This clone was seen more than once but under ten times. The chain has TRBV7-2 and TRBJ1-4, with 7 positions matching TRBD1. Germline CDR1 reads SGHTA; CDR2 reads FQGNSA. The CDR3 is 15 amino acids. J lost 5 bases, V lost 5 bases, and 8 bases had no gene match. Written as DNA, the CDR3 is TGTGCCAGCAGCCAGGGGGGAGCGATGAATGAAAAACTGTTTTTT. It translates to CASSQGGAMNEKLFF.

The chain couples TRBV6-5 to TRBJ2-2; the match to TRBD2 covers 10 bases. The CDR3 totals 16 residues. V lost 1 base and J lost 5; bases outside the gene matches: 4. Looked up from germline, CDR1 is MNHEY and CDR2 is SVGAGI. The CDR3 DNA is TGTGCCAGCAGTTACTTTAGCGGGGGGAAGACCGGGGAGCTGTTTTTT. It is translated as CASSYFSGGKTGELFF.

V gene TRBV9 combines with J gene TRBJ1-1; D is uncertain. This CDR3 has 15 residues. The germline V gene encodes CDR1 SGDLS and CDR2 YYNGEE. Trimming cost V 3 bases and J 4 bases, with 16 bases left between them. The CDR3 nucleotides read TGTGCCAGCAGCGCAGAGGGAGGATGGGGCACTGAAGCTTTCTTT. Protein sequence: CASSAEGGWGTEAFF.

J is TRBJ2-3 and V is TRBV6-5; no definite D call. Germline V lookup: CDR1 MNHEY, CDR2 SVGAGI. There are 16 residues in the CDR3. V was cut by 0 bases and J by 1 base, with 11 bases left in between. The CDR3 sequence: CASSYSRYGGTDTQYF. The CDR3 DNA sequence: TGTGCCAGCAGTTACTCGCGGTACGGAGGCACAGATACGCAGTATTTT.

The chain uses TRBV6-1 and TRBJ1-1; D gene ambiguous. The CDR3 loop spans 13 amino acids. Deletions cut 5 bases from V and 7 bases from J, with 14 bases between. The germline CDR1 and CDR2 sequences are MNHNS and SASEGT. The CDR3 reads CASSSPLRFEAFF. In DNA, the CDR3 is TGTGCCAGCAGTTCCCCCCTACGGTTTGAAGCTTTCTTT.

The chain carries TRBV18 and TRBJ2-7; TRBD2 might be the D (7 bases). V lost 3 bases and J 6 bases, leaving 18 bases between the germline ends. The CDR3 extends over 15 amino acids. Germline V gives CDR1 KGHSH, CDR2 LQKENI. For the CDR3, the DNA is TGTGCCAGCTCACCTCTTGAGACGGGGGGCTCCGAGCAGTACTTC. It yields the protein CASSPLETGGSEQYF.

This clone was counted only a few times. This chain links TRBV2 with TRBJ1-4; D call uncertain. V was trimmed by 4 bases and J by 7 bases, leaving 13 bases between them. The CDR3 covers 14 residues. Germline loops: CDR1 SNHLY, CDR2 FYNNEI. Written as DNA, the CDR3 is TGTGCCAGCAGTGGGATGGGGAGGAGTGAAAAACTGTTTTTT. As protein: CASSGMGRSEKLFF.

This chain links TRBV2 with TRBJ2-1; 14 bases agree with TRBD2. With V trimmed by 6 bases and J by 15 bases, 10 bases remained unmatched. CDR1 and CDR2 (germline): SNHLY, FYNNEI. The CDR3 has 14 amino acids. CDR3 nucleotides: TGTGCCAGCAGCCCGGGACTAGCGGGAGTAGGTGCGTTCTTC. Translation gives CASSPGLAGVGAFF.

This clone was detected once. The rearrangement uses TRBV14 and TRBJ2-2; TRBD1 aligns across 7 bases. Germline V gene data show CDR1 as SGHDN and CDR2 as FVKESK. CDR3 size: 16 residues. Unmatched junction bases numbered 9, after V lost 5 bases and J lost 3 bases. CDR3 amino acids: CASSDLDRAYTGELFF. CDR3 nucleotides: TGTGCCAGCAGCGATCTAGACAGGGCATACACCGGGGAGCTGTTTTTT.

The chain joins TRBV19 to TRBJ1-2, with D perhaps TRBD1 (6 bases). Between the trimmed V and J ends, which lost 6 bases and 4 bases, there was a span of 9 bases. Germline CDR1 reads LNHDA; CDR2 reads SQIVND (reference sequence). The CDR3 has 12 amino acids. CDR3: CASSGTFYGYTF. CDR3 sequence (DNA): TGTGCCAGTAGCGGGACATTCTATGGCTACACCTTC.

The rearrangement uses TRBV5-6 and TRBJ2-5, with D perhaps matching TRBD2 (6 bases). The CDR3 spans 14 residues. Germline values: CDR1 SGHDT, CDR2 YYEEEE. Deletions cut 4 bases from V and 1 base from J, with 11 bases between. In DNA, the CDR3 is TGTGCCAGCAGCCGCCGGGGGTCCCAAGAGACCCAGTACTTC. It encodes CASSRRGSQETQYF.

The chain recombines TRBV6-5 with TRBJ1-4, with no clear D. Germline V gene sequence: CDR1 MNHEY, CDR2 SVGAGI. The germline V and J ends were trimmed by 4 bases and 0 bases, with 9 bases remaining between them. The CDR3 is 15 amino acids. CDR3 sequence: CASSLSGATNEKLFF. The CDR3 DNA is TGTGCCAGCAGTTTATCAGGTGCAACTAATGAAAAACTGTTTTTT.

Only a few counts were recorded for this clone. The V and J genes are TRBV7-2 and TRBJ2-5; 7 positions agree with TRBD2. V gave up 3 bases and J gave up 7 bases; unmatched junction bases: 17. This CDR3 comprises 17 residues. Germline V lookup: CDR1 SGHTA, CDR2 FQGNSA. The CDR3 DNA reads TGTGCCAGCAGCTTTAAAGGACTAGACCATATACGAGGGACCCAGTACTTC. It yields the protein CASSFKGLDHIRGTQYF.

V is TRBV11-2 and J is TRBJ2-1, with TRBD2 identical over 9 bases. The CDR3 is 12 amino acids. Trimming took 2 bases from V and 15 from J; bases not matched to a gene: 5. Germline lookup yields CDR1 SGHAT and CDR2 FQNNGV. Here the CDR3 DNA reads TGTGCCAGCAGCTTATGGCGGGGGGGCGGGTTCTTC. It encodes CASSLWRGGGFF.

As DNA, the CDR3 is TGTGCCAGCAGTGCAGAGGGGACACCTAATCAGCCCCAGCATTTT. Translating gives CASSAEGTPNQPQHF. The genes are TRBV6-1 and TRBJ1-5; tentatively, D is TRBD1 (6 bases). The CDR3 covers 15 residues. Germline CDR1 and CDR2: MNHNS and SASEGT. V lost 4 bases and J 4 bases, leaving 14 bases between the germline ends.

The CDR3 DNA follows: TGTGCCAGCATTCTCCTAGACAGGACTGAAGCTTTCTTT. Translating gives CASILLDRTEAFF. The V and J genes are TRBV2 and TRBJ1-1; a weak D match, TRBD1 (6 bases). CDR1 and CDR2 from the germline V gene are SNHLY and FYNNEI. Between the trimmed V and J ends, which lost 7 bases and 5 bases, there was a span of 14 bases. There are 13 residues in the CDR3.

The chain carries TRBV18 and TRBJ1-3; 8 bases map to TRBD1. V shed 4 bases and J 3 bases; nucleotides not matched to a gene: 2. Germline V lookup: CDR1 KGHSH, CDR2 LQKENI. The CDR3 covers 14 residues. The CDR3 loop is CASSRDRLGNTIYF. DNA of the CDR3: TGTGCCAGCTCACGGGACAGGCTTGGAAACACCATATATTTT.

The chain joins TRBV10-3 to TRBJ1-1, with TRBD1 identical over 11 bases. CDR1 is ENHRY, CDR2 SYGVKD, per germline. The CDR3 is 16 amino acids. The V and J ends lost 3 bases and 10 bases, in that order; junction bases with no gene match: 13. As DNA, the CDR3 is TGTGCCATCAGTGATGGGACAGGGGGGAGGAAGCCAAGAGCTTTCTTT. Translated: CAISDGTGGRKPRAFF.

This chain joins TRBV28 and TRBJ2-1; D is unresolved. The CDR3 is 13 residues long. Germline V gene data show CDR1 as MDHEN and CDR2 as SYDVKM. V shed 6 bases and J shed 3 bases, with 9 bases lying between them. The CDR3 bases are TGTGCCAGCAGCTGGAGTCGCTACAATGAGCAGTTCTTC. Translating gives CASSWSRYNEQFF.

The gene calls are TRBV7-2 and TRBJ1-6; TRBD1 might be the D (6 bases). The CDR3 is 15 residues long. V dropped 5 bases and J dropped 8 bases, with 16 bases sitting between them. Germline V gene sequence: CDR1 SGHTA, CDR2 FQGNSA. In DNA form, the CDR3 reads TGTGCCAGCAGCCTGAGACAGGCTGGGGATTCACCCCTCCACTTT. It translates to CASSLRQAGDSPLHF.

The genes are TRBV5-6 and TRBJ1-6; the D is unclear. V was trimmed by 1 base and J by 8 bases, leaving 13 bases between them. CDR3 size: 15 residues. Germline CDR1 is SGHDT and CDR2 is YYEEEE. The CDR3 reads CASSLSQVAYSPLHF. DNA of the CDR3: TGTGCCAGCAGCTTGTCCCAGGTGGCTTATTCACCCCTCCACTTT.

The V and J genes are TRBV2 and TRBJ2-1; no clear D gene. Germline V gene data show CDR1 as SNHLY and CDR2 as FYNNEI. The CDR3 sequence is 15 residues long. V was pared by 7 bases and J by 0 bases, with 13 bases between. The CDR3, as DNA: TGTGCCAGCACCGCCGGCGGCAGCTCCTACAATGAGCAGTTCTTC. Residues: CASTAGGSSYNEQFF.

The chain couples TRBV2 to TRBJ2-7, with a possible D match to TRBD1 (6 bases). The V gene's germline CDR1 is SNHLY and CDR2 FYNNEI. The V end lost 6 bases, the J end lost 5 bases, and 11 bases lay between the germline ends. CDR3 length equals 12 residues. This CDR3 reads CASRIYRDEQYF. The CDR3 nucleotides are TGTGCCAGCAGAATTTACAGGGACGAGCAGTACTTC.

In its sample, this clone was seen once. The CDR3 region has the DNA TGTGCCAGCAGCTCAGGGGTGAACACTGAAGCTTTCTTT. Translating it yields CASSSGVNTEAFF. J is TRBJ1-1 and V is TRBV7-6, with a tentative D call TRBD1 (6 bases). The CDR3 loop spans 13 amino acids. The V gene lost 4 bases and the J gene lost 0 bases, with 6 bases spanning the gap. Germline V lookup: CDR1 SGHVS, CDR2 FNYEAQ. The complete variable domain, with remaining parts taken from reference TRBV7-6 and TRBJ1-1, reads GAGVSQSPRYKVTKRGQDVALRCDPISGHVSLYWYRQALGQGPEFLTYFNYEAQQDKSGLPNDRFSAERPEGSISTLTIQRTEQRDSAMYRCASSSGVNTEAFFGQGTRLTVV.

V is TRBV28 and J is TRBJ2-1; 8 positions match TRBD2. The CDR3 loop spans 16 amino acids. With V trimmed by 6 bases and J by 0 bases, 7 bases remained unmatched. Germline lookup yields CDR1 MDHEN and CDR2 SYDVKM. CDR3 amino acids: CASRPLAASSYNEQFF. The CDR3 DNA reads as TGTGCCAGCAGGCCACTAGCGGCAAGCTCCTACAATGAGCAGTTCTTC. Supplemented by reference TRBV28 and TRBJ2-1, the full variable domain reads DVKVTQSSRYLVKRTGEKVFLECVQDMDHENMFWYRQDPGLGLRLIYFSYDVKMKEKGDIPEGYSVSREKKERFSLILESASTNQTSMYLCASRPLAASSYNEQFFGPGTRLTVL.

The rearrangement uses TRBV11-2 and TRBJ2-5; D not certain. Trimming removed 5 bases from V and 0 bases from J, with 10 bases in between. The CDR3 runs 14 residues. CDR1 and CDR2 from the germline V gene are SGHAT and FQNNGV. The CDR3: CASSDLRDQETQYF. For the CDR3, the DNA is TGTGCCAGCAGCGACTTACGAGACCAAGAGACCCAGTACTTC.

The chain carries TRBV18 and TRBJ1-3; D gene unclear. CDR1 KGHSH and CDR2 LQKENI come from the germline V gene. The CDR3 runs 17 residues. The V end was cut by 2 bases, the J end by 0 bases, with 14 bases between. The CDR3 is CASSPSPLLSSGNTIYF. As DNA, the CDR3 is TGTGCCAGCTCACCATCGCCGTTACTGAGCTCTGGAAACACCATATATTTT.

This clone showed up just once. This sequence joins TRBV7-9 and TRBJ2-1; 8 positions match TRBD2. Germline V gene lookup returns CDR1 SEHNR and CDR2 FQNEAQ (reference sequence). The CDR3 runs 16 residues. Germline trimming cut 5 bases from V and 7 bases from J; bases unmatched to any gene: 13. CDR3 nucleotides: TGTGCCAGCAGCCTAAAGGCGCGGGAGGTTTCGAATGAGCAGTTCTTC. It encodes CASSLKAREVSNEQFF.